The 13 T cell receptor beta chains below were found in one sample sequenced in a study of beta chain features in type 1 diabetes. For these TCRs, the target antigens are not known. Findings and caveats of the study: In all four CD4+ subsets, TCRB CDR3 length was significantly, moderately reduced in type 1 diabetes.

Investigators reverse transcribed all isolated RNA, so they sequenced expressed TCRB transcripts. Data came from immunoSEQ multiplex PCR; TCRdb stores just in-frame clones and leaves some out. Among 250,000 to 350,000 clones, 14% were seen once, and the ten largest hold 0.017%. The sequenced sample was naive CD4+ T cells from blood. Receptors originate from a man between 25 and 39 years old with type 1 diabetes.

This clone was picked up a small number of times. This chain connects TRBV5-1 to TRBJ2-1; no clear D gene. The CDR3 loop spans 13 amino acids. Germline V gene lookup returns CDR1 SGHRS and CDR2 YFSETQ. The germline V and J ends were trimmed by 0 bases and 3 bases, with 4 bases remaining between them. The CDR3, as DNA: TGCGCCAGCAGCTTGGCCTACTACAATGAGCAGTTCTTC. It yields the protein CASSLAYYNEQFF.

This chain links TRBV14 with TRBJ1-5; D is undetermined. Trimming took off 1 base at V and 4 bases at J, with 14 bases between the two ends. Per the germline V gene, CDR1 is SGHDN and CDR2 is FVKESK. The CDR3 extends over 16 amino acids. As DNA, the CDR3 is TGTGCCAGCAGCCAAGCGGGAGGGATCAGTAATCAGCCCCAGCATTTT. It is translated as CASSQAGGISNQPQHF. Using reference TRBV14 and TRBJ1-5 for the parts outside the CDR3, the full variable domain is EAGVTQFPSHSVIEKGQTVTLRCDPISGHDNLYWYRRVMGKEIKFLLHFVKESKQDESGMPNNRFLAERTGGTYSTLKVQPAELEDSGVYFCASSQAGGISNQPQHFGDGTRLSIL.

This clone was seen a handful of times. The rearrangement joins TRBV7-2 to TRBJ2-1; maybe TRBD1 (6 bases). The CDR3 is 15 amino acids. CDR1 is SGHTA, CDR2 FQGNSA, per germline. Between the trimmed V and J ends, which lost 1 base and 4 bases, there was a span of 11 bases. Here the CDR3 DNA reads TGTGCCAGCAGCTTAGAGGGACACGGGTACAATGAGCAGTTCTTC. It codes for CASSLEGHGYNEQFF.

This clone was picked up a small number of times. The J gene is TRBJ2-7, the V gene TRBV5-4, with D unclear. The CDR3 contains 15 residues. Germline V gives CDR1 SGHNT, CDR2 YYREEE (reference sequence). The V end lost 0 bases, the J end lost 0 bases, and 10 bases lay between the germline ends. The CDR3 bases are TGTGCCAGCAGCTTGGTCCAGGCCAACTCCTACGAGCAGTACTTC. Translated, it gives CASSLVQANSYEQYF. The variable domain in full, with the rest retrieved from reference TRBV5-4 and TRBJ2-7, is ETGVTQSPTHLIKTRGQQVTLRCSSQSGHNTVSWYQQALGQGPQFIFQYYREEENGRGNFPPRFSGLQFPNYSSELNVNALELDDSALYLCASSLVQANSYEQYFGPGTRLTVT.

On this clone: Other nucleotide sequences in the sample specify the same CDR3. This chain uses TRBV7-9 with TRBJ2-6; 7 bases align to TRBD1. The V segment lost 5 bases and the J segment 1 base; nucleotides outside the gene matches: 2. The CDR3 runs to 15 residues. Germline V lookup: CDR1 SEHNR, CDR2 FQNEAQ (reference sequence). CDR3 amino acids: CASSIQGSGANVLTF. Written as DNA, the CDR3 is TGTGCCAGCAGCATACAGGGGTCTGGGGCCAACGTCCTGACTTTC.

This chain uses TRBV29-1 with TRBJ1-2; 8 positions agree with TRBD1. Per the germline V gene, CDR1 is SQVTM and CDR2 is ANQGSEA. The CDR3 has 12 residues. The trim removed 6 bases at V and 4 bases at J, leaving 4 bases unmatched. The CDR3 loop reads CSVGDRFYGYTF. The CDR3 region has the DNA TGCAGCGTCGGGGACAGGTTCTATGGCTACACCTTC. Full variable domain (rest looked up from reference TRBV29-1 and TRBJ1-2): SAVISQKPSRDICQRGTSLTIQCQVDSQVTMMFWYRQQPGQSLTLIATANQGSEATYESGFVIDKFPISRPNLTFSTLTVSNMSPEDSSIYLCSVGDRFYGYTFGSGTRLTVV.

This clone was found a few times. CDR3 nucleotides: TGTGCCAGCAGCGGACCGGGTGGGCCCCAGCATTTT. Its protein product is CASSGPGGPQHF. This chain uses TRBV9 with TRBJ1-5; D is ambiguous. The CDR3 consists of 12 residues. Germline values: CDR1 SGDLS, CDR2 YYNGEE. The germline V and J ends were trimmed by 3 bases and 9 bases, with 10 bases remaining between them.

This chain links TRBV27 with TRBJ2-7, with 11 nucleotides matching TRBD2. This CDR3 contains 15 residues. Per the germline V gene, CDR1 is MNHEY and CDR2 is SMNVEV (reference sequence). The ends lost 3 bases at V and 4 bases at J; junction bases unmatched: 5. As DNA, the CDR3 is TGTGCCAGCAGTTTCATTAGCGGGAGGGCTTACGAGCAGTACTTC. Translated: CASSFISGRAYEQYF.

This clone occurred a few times. The chain carries TRBV18 and TRBJ2-3; 7 bases agree with TRBD1. This CDR3 contains 14 residues. J was trimmed by 4 bases and V by 4 bases; bases with no gene match: 5. In germline, CDR1 is KGHSH, CDR2 LQKENI. CDR3 amino acids: CASSQGQVPDTQYF. As DNA, the CDR3 is TGTGCCAGCTCACAAGGACAGGTCCCAGATACGCAGTATTTT.

This clone has only a few counts. The chain joins TRBV28 to TRBJ2-7; tentative D call: TRBD1 (6 bases). The CDR3 spans 14 residues. Germline V gene lookup returns CDR1 MDHEN and CDR2 SYDVKM. The V end lost 0 bases, the J end lost 0 bases, and 6 bases lay between the germline ends. DNA of the CDR3: TGTGCCAGCAGTTTATGGGACAGCTCCTACGAGCAGTACTTC. Amino acids: CASSLWDSSYEQYF.

The chain couples TRBV6-6 to TRBJ2-7; 8 positions match TRBD1. With 4 bases clipped from V and 8 bases from J, the junction kept 13 bases outside the gene matches. Per germline, CDR1 MNHNY and CDR2 SVGAGI (reference sequence). This CDR3 region has 15 residues. In nucleotides, the CDR3 is TGTGCCAGCAGTTTCGAGGGACAGGTTAGGTATAAGCAGTACTTC. The encoded protein is CASSFEGQVRYKQYF.

The genes are TRBV11-2 and TRBJ1-1; D perhaps matches TRBD1 (5 bases). Trimming removed 8 bases from V and 1 base from J, with 11 bases in between. There are 13 residues in the CDR3. The germline CDR1 and CDR2 sequences are SGHAT and FQNNGV. CDR3: CASLGQPNTEAFF. The CDR3 DNA reads as TGTGCCAGCTTGGGGCAGCCGAACACTGAAGCTTTCTTT.

There are a few counts of this clone. The chain carries TRBV18 and TRBJ2-1; 11 bases align to TRBD2. The CDR3 contains 16 residues. V trimming: 1 base; J trimming: 6 bases; junction bases outside the gene matches: 5. CDR1 is KGHSH, CDR2 LQKENI, per germline. CDR3 loop: CASSPQLAGDSNEQFF. The CDR3 region has the DNA TGTGCCAGCTCACCACAACTAGCGGGAGACAGCAATGAGCAGTTCTTC.